The clone carrying this T cell receptor beta chain was recorded at least ten times. Sequencing used immunoSEQ multiplex PCR; TCRdb keeps in-frame clones, though not all of them. Here the sample spans 250,000 to 400,000 clones, less than 85% being singletons. The germline gives CDR1 MDHEN, CDR2 SYDVKM. V gave up 5 bases and J gave up 6 bases, with 10 bases separating them. The CDR3 has 12 residues. These data originate in a study of blood T cell repertoires in COVID-19. The wider study: The samples span acute and convalescent COVID-19 from the United States, Italy and Spain.

The chain uses TRBV28 and TRBJ1-2; D unclear. The receptor's source is a woman in her 30s who had been exposed to COVID-19. Sequenced input: PBMCs or T cells enriched from blood (not recorded which). CDR3 bases: TGTGCCAGCAGTCCCACCAGGCATGGCTACACCTTC. Translated, it gives CASSPTRHGYTF.